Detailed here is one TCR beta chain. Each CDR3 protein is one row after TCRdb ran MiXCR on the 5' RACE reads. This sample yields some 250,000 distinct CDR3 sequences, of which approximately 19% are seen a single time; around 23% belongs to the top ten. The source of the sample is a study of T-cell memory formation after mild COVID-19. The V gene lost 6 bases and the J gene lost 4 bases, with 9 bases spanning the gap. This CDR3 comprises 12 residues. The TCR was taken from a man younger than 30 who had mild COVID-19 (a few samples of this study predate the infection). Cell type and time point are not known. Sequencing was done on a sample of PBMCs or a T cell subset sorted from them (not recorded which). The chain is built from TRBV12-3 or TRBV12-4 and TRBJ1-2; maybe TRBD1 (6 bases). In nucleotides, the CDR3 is TGTGCCAGCAGCGGGGGGCTCTATGGCTACACCTTC. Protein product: CASSGGLYGYTF.